A single sample gave rise to the 13 T cell receptor beta chains below, sequenced in a study of PD-1 blockade in classical Hodgkin lymphoma. Each and every patient relapsed after autologous stem cell transplantation, and patients got differing brentuximab vedotin exposure. Sequenced by immunoSEQ multiplex PCR; TCRdb stores in-frame clones only, minus some. This sample has almost 100,000 clones; roughly 92% occur once, and the top ten carry less than 3.5%. Material: peripheral blood mononuclear cells (PBMCs), obtained at baseline. These receptors were obtained from a human donor with classical Hodgkin lymphoma.

This clone is medium-sized by share. Here the CDR3 reads CASSYSIGDYGYTF. The CDR3 coding sequence is TGTGCCAGCAGTTACTCGATAGGGGACTATGGCTACACCTTC. The chain is built from TRBV6-6 and TRBJ1-2; D possibly corresponds to TRBD1 (5 bases). Germline V lookup: CDR1 MNHNY, CDR2 SVGAGI (reference sequence). V was cut by 0 bases and J by 3 bases, with 8 bases left in between. This CDR3 has 14 amino acids.

The V and J genes are TRBV7-2 and TRBJ2-3; D is undetermined. This CDR3 comprises 12 residues. Germline V gene data show CDR1 as SGHTA and CDR2 as FQGNSA. V lost 5 bases and J 6 bases, leaving 9 bases between the germline ends. The CDR3 DNA sequence: TGTGCCAGCAGCCAACCCCGCGATACGCAGTATTTT. Protein sequence: CASSQPRDTQYF. The variable domain in full, completed from reference TRBV7-2 and TRBJ2-3, reads GAGVSQSPSNKVTEKGKDVELRCDPISGHTALYWYRQSLGQGLEFLIYFQGNSAPDKSGLPSDRFSAERTGGSVSTLTIQRTQQEDSAVYLCASSQPRDTQYFGPGTRLTVL.

The chain employs TRBV27 and TRBJ1-2, with 10 bases that match TRBD1. Germline CDR1 and CDR2: MNHEY and SMNVEV (reference sequence). CDR3 size: 13 residues. J lost 8 bases, V lost 4 bases, and 4 bases had no gene match. CDR3 region: CASSWTGGGGYTF. The CDR3 DNA reads as TGTGCCAGCAGTTGGACAGGGGGAGGAGGCTACACCTTC.

The V gene is TRBV20-1, the J gene TRBJ1-2; no reliable D call. Between the trimmed V and J ends, which lost 7 bases and 5 bases, there was a span of 11 bases. There are 11 residues in the CDR3. Germline CDR1 DFQATT, CDR2 SNEGSKA (reference sequence). CDR3 residues: CSVDGIYGYTF. The CDR3 coding sequence is TGCAGTGTGGACGGAATATATGGCTACACCTTC.

V and J are TRBV9 and TRBJ2-1; D remains unclear. The CDR3 consists of 14 residues. Per germline, CDR1 SGDLS and CDR2 YYNGEE. V shed 0 bases and J shed 2 bases, with 6 bases lying between them. This CDR3 is CASSVASAYNEQFF. In DNA, the CDR3 is TGTGCCAGCAGCGTAGCCTCAGCCTACAATGAGCAGTTCTTC.

The chain uses TRBV7-2 and TRBJ1-4, with D perhaps TRBD1 (6 bases). CDR1 is SGHTA and CDR2 is FQGNSA in the germline V gene. The V and J ends lost 1 base and 7 bases respectively, with 10 bases between them. CDR3 length: 14 amino acids. CDR3 sequence reads: CASSLGGRGEKLFF. CDR3 DNA sequence: TGTGCCAGCAGCTTAGGGGGGCGCGGTGAAAAACTGTTTTTT.

V gene TRBV5-1 combines with J gene TRBJ1-4; possibly TRBD1 for D (5 bases). The CDR3 consists of 14 residues. Germline V CDR1 and CDR2: SGHRS, YFSETQ. V gave up 4 bases and J gave up 13 bases, with 20 bases separating them. For the CDR3, the DNA is TGCGCCAGCAGCCCCGTAGGGGTCTTGGAGGGACTGTTTTTT. Translated: CASSPVGVLEGLFF. Drawing the rest from reference TRBV5-1 and TRBJ1-4, the complete variable domain is KAGVTQTPRYLIKTRGQQVTLSCSPISGHRSVSWYQQTPGQGLQFLFEYFSETQRNKGNFPGRFSGRQFSNSRSEMNVSTLELGDSALYLCASSPVGVLEGLFFGSGTQLSVL.

In DNA, the CDR3 is TGTGCCAGCAGCTCGGGACTAGCGGCGCCGGGGGCCGGGGAGCTGTTTTTT. This gives the protein CASSSGLAAPGAGELFF. The J gene is TRBJ2-2, the V gene TRBV7-9, with TRBD2 identical over 11 bases. This CDR3 contains 17 residues. V trimming: 4 bases; J trimming: 6 bases; junction bases outside the gene matches: 10. CDR1 and CDR2 from the germline V gene are SEHNR and FQNEAQ (reference sequence).

This chain links TRBV10-1 with TRBJ2-1; 8 positions match TRBD2. The V and J ends lost 8 bases and 7 bases, in that order; junction bases with no gene match: 7. Germline values: CDR1 WNHNN, CDR2 SYGVQD (reference sequence). This CDR3 region has 13 residues. The CDR3 here is CASGGTSRNEQFF. The CDR3 DNA follows: TGCGCCAGCGGCGGGACTAGTCGGAATGAGCAGTTCTTC.

This clone was picked up one time. The chain couples TRBV28 to TRBJ1-5, with D perhaps TRBD1 (5 bases). CDR1 is MDHEN, CDR2 SYDVKM, per germline. The CDR3 extends over 17 amino acids. The V end lost 3 bases, the J end lost 0 bases, and 15 bases lay between the germline ends. CDR3 DNA sequence: TGTGCCAGCAGTTTGGGGCCGGGGGGGTATAGCAATCAGCCCCAGCATTTT. Protein: CASSLGPGGYSNQPQHF.

The rearrangement links TRBV27 to TRBJ2-7; D is unclear. The germline V and J ends were trimmed by 3 bases and 5 bases, with 14 bases remaining between them. This CDR3 spans 14 amino acids. Germline loops: CDR1 MNHEY, CDR2 SMNVEV (reference sequence). CDR3 nucleotide sequence: TGTGCCAGCAGTTTGATGGGGAACTCTGACGAGCAGTACTTC. Amino acids: CASSLMGNSDEQYF.

This clone was detected only once. This chain uses TRBV7-9 with TRBJ1-2; D is perhaps TRBD1 (5 bases). The CDR3 runs to 15 residues. V lost 4 bases and J lost 6, with 18 bases in between. CDR1 and CDR2 (germline): SEHNR, FQNEAQ (reference sequence). CDR3 in amino acids: CASSSDSLIYNGYTF. CDR3 DNA: TGTGCCAGCAGCTCCGACAGCCTCATATACAATGGCTACACCTTC.

V is TRBV19 and J is TRBJ2-4; no firm D call. V was clipped by 5 bases and J by 5 bases, with 16 bases between them. The V gene's germline CDR1 is LNHDA and CDR2 SQIVND (reference sequence). This CDR3 spans 15 amino acids. CDR3 sequence (DNA): TGTGCCAGTAGTTCACAGATTAGCTTGGAAAACATTCAGTACTTC. Encoded protein: CASSSQISLENIQYF.